The 2 T cell receptor beta chains below were found in one sample sequenced in a study of blood T cell repertoires in COVID-19. Method: immunoSEQ multiplex PCR; TCRdb's copy keeps in-frame clones and lacks some. The sample holds roughly 250,000 clones, about 89% seen once. Sequencing input: PBMCs or T cells enriched from blood (not recorded which). Every receptor here comes from a human donor in a cohort exposed to, infected with or recovered from COVID-19 (not recorded which). The donor label of this sample is uncertain.

The chain joins TRBV6-7 to TRBJ2-1, with 7 bases matching TRBD2. TRBV6-7 is identified as an open reading frame with a role that is uncertain. V lost 1 base and J lost 9; bases outside the gene matches: 9. This CDR3 contains 15 residues. The CDR3 nucleotides are TGTGCCAGCAGTTACTGGGTAGGACTAGGTGTTGAGCAGTTCTTC. It translates to CASSYWVGLGVEQFF.

This sequence joins TRBV3-1 (or the pseudogene TRBV3-2) and TRBJ2-5; TRBD2 matches at 9 bases. The V segment lost 1 base and the J segment 3 bases; nucleotides outside the gene matches: 15. Per the germline V gene, CDR1 is LGHDT and CDR2 is YNNKEL (reference sequence). The CDR3 covers 19 residues. CDR3: CASSQGVPTSGRAKETQYF. CDR3 in DNA: TGTGCCAGCAGCCAAGGGGTCCCTACTAGCGGGCGCGCTAAAGAGACCCAGTACTTC.